The 20 T cell receptor beta chains reported below all come from one sample, sequenced in a study of identical twins. Via MiXCR, TCRdb re-called the 5' RACE reads, giving one row per CDR3 protein. The sample consists of roughly 540,000 distinct CDR3 sequences, under 25% of them appearing once. These sequences were also reported in another study, on T cells expressing NK-cell markers.

Input material: CD4+ T cells sorted from blood. The receptors derive from a woman aged 18-29 years in good health.

The chain carries TRBV19 and TRBJ2-1; 10 nucleotides agree with TRBD2. CDR3 length: 15 amino acids. Germline V gene lookup returns CDR1 LNHDA and CDR2 SQIVND (reference sequence). The V and J ends lost 7 bases and 7 bases, in that order; junction bases with no gene match: 10. The CDR3 protein is CASTKREGLGNEQFF. The CDR3 nucleotides read TGTGCCAGTACAAAGCGGGAGGGCCTGGGGAATGAGCAGTTCTTC.

The chain couples TRBV20-1 to TRBJ2-5; D is perhaps TRBD2 (5 bases). The germline gives CDR1 DFQATT, CDR2 SNEGSKA (reference sequence). Trimming shortened V by 3 bases and J by 5 bases, and 13 bases separated the two germline ends. The CDR3 is made up of 13 amino acids. CDR3 loop: CSASRSSRETQYF. The CDR3, as DNA: TGCAGTGCTAGCCGGTCTAGCCGGGAGACCCAGTACTTC.

The table lists this clonotype with a few counts. The chain joins TRBV5-1 to TRBJ2-5, with 8 positions matching TRBD1. The CDR3 has 14 residues. Per the germline V gene, CDR1 is SGHRS and CDR2 is YFSETQ. The V segment lost 3 bases and the J segment 5 bases; nucleotides outside the gene matches: 6. The CDR3: CASSSSTGAETQYF. CDR3 nucleotide sequence: TGCGCCAGCAGCTCCTCGACAGGGGCGGAGACCCAGTACTTC. Supplemented by reference TRBV5-1 and TRBJ2-5, the full variable domain reads KAGVTQTPRYLIKTRGQQVTLSCSPISGHRSVSWYQQTPGQGLQFLFEYFSETQRNKGNFPGRFSGRQFSNSRSEMNVSTLELGDSALYLCASSSSTGAETQYFGPGTRLLVL.

This clonotype was found a few times. The chain has TRBV5-5 and TRBJ2-6, with D perhaps TRBD1 (5 bases). The CDR3 length is 16 residues. Trimming stripped 3 bases from V and 4 bases from J, with 14 bases between. From germline, CDR1 is SGHKS and CDR2 YYEKEE (reference sequence). CDR3 loop: CASSSTIGAGANVLTF. The CDR3 DNA reads as TGTGCCAGCAGCTCTACTATTGGGGCCGGGGCCAACGTCCTGACTTTC.

This clonotype was observed a few times. The chain employs TRBV6-2 or TRBV6-3 and TRBJ2-7, with D perhaps assigned TRBD1 or TRBD2 (5 bases each). Germline assignment: CDR1 MNHEY and CDR2 SVGEGT. The CDR3 is made up of 13 amino acids. V shed 5 bases and J shed 7 bases, with 15 bases lying between them. Written as DNA, the CDR3 is TGTGCCAGCAGTAAAGGGACCCTCAGGGAGCAGTACTTC. Translating gives CASSKGTLREQYF.

The CDR3 loop is CASSSLAGVSYNEQFF. For the CDR3, the DNA is TGTGCCAGCAGCTCACTAGCGGGGGTCTCCTACAATGAGCAGTTCTTC. The gene calls are TRBV11-2 and TRBJ2-1; 11 nucleotides align to TRBD2. J lost 0 bases, V lost 4 bases, and 2 bases had no gene match. The germline CDR1 and CDR2 sequences are SGHAT and FQNNGV. The CDR3 is made up of 16 amino acids.

V and J are TRBV29-1 and TRBJ2-7; possible D gene TRBD1, 6 bases. This CDR3 spans 12 amino acids. Germline lookup yields CDR1 SQVTM and CDR2 ANQGSEA. Trimming stripped 6 bases from V and 0 bases from J, with 9 bases between. The CDR3 is CSVKTGSYEQYF. As DNA, the CDR3 is TGCAGCGTGAAGACAGGCTCCTACGAGCAGTACTTC.

This rearrangement joins TRBV5-1 to TRBJ2-3, with 7 bases aligning to TRBD2. This CDR3 has 13 residues. CDR1 and CDR2 (germline): SGHRS, YFSETQ. Trimming at V came to 6 bases and at J to 6 bases, leaving 7 bases not matched to a gene. The CDR3 DNA is TGCGCCAGCAAGGCGGGAGACCCGGATACGCAGTATTTT. Protein: CASKAGDPDTQYF.

This chain uses TRBV2 with TRBJ2-1, with 8 nucleotides matching TRBD2. Germline V gene sequence: CDR1 SNHLY, CDR2 FYNNEI. The CDR3 has 14 amino acids. V gave up 6 bases and J gave up 6 bases; unmatched junction bases: 7. CDR3 sequence reads: CASRAQRESNEQFF. The CDR3 coding sequence is TGTGCCAGCAGGGCCCAGCGGGAGTCCAATGAGCAGTTCTTC.

This clonotype was observed a handful of times. V is TRBV11-3 and J is TRBJ2-1; a weak D match, TRBD1 (6 bases). CDR1 and CDR2 (germline): SGHNT, YENEEA. Trimming stripped 5 bases from V and 9 bases from J, with 11 bases between. The CDR3 is 12 residues long. The CDR3 DNA reads TGTGCCAGCAGCCGAACAGGGATTGAGCAGTTCTTC. Protein product: CASSRTGIEQFF.

This clonotype occurred a few times. The V call is TRBV27, the J call TRBJ2-7; no clear D. The germline V and J ends were trimmed by 8 bases and 4 bases, with 15 bases remaining between them. The CDR3 length is 13 residues. Per germline, CDR1 MNHEY and CDR2 SMNVEV (reference sequence). DNA of the CDR3: TGTGCCAGCTCCTTCGCAGTCTCATACGAGCAGTACTTC. This gives the protein CASSFAVSYEQYF.

This clonotype was detected many times. The V call is TRBV12-3 or TRBV12-4, the J call TRBJ2-7, with a tentative D call TRBD1 (6 bases). The length of the CDR3 is 12 residues. V lost 6 bases to trimming and J lost 7 bases, with 13 bases between them. This CDR3 reads CASRNRVDEQYF. The CDR3 DNA follows: TGTGCCAGCAGAAACAGGGTCGATGAGCAGTACTTC.

This clonotype was detected ten times or more. This chain uses TRBV6-1 with TRBJ1-5; 10 nucleotides match TRBD1. V gave up 6 bases and J gave up 3 bases; unmatched junction bases: 2. Germline lookup yields CDR1 MNHNS and CDR2 SASEGT. The CDR3 is made up of 14 amino acids. In DNA, the CDR3 is TGTGCCAGCAGCGGGACAGGGGTCAATCAGCCCCAGCATTTT. Protein: CASSGTGVNQPQHF.

The gene calls are TRBV6-1 and TRBJ2-6; TRBD1 is a possible D gene (5 bases). Per the germline V gene, CDR1 is MNHNS and CDR2 is SASEGT. V lost 6 bases and J lost 4, with 13 bases in between. The CDR3 consists of 15 residues. In DNA, the CDR3 is TGTGCCAGCAGCGGCAGGGCATCGGGGGCCAACGTCCTGACTTTC. The encoded protein is CASSGRASGANVLTF.

This clonotype has more than one count but fewer than ten. The chain uses TRBV29-1 and TRBJ2-3; TRBD2 matches at 7 bases. CDR3 length: 15 residues. Germline CDR1 SQVTM, CDR2 ANQGSEA. V was clipped by 6 bases and J by 5 bases; unmatched bases: 14. The chain's CDR3 is CSVRSRREWVDTQYF. CDR3 bases: TGCAGCGTCCGAAGCCGGCGGGAGTGGGTAGATACGCAGTATTTT.

This clonotype was observed a handful of times. The rearrangement uses TRBV20-1 and TRBJ1-1, with D unclear. V lost 6 bases and J 1 base, leaving 12 bases between the germline ends. Germline CDR1 reads DFQATT; CDR2 reads SNEGSKA (reference sequence). The CDR3 is made up of 13 amino acids. The CDR3 sequence: CSAPRESNTEAFF. CDR3 nucleotide sequence: TGCAGTGCCCCGCGGGAATCGAACACTGAAGCTTTCTTT.

The V call is TRBV10-3, the J call TRBJ2-1; 7 bases map to TRBD2. The CDR3 length is 11 residues. Germline values: CDR1 ENHRY, CDR2 SYGVKD. The ends lost 10 bases at V and 10 bases at J; junction bases unmatched: 7. The CDR3 spells CATGTGGEQFF. The CDR3 DNA sequence: TGTGCCACCGGAACCGGGGGGGAGCAGTTCTTC.

This clonotype showed up many times. The chain has TRBV4-2 and TRBJ2-7; no clear D. In germline, CDR1 is LGHNA, CDR2 YNFKEQ. The CDR3 is 15 amino acids. The V gene lost 3 bases and the J gene lost 3 bases, with 15 bases spanning the gap. The CDR3 nucleotides are TGTGCCAGCAGCCAGTCGACCGGTCTTCGCTACGAGCAGTACTTC. This codes for CASSQSTGLRYEQYF.

This clonotype has a count of ten or more. The CDR3 DNA is TGTGCCAGCAGCTCGGGACAGGGAAGTACTGAAGCTTTCTTT. This translates into CASSSGQGSTEAFF. The chain is built from TRBV7-9 and TRBJ1-1; 9 bases fit TRBD1. V shed 4 bases and J 5 bases; nucleotides not matched to a gene: 5. CDR1 is SEHNR and CDR2 is FQNEAQ in the germline V gene (reference sequence). The CDR3 sequence is 14 residues long.

The rearrangement uses TRBV20-1 and TRBJ1-4, with D perhaps matching TRBD1 (6 bases). With 1 base removed from V and 7 bases from J, the gap between germline ends came to 10 bases. Per germline, CDR1 DFQATT and CDR2 SNEGSKA (reference sequence). This CDR3 is 13 amino acids long. CDR3 sequence: CSARVGGAEKLFF. CDR3 nucleotide sequence: TGCAGTGCTAGAGTAGGGGGAGCTGAAAAACTGTTTTTT.